The 18 T cell receptor beta chains in this list originate from one sample, sequenced in a study of cytomegalovirus exposure and HLA in healthy donors. 13 Jbeta primers and 60 Vbeta primers were used for the PCR. Sequencing was performed with immunoSEQ multiplex PCR; in TCRdb, only in-frame clones are kept and a portion is missing. The sample shows fewer than 120,000 clones, about three quarters of them seen only once. The sample was PBMCs. The receptors derive from a woman in her 30s in good health and CMV-seronegative.

The chain combines TRBV18 with TRBJ1-4; possible D gene TRBD1, 5 bases. Germline V gene sequence: CDR1 KGHSH, CDR2 LQKENI. The ends were cut back, 4 bases at V and 5 bases at J, with 17 bases in the middle. This CDR3 region has 16 residues. The CDR3 DNA reads TGTGCCAGCTCACGATCGTCGGGGGGGAAGAATGAAAAACTGTTTTTT. It yields the protein CASSRSSGGKNEKLFF.

The rearrangement uses TRBV4-3 and TRBJ2-3; 8 bases fit TRBD2. From germline, CDR1 is LGHNA and CDR2 YSLEER. This CDR3 contains 16 residues. Losses at the gene ends were 1 base for V and 0 bases for J; bases not matched to a gene: 3. CDR3 amino acids: CASSQVVAGSTDTQYF. For the CDR3, the DNA is TGCGCCAGCAGCCAAGTTGTAGCGGGGAGCACAGATACGCAGTATTTT.

V is TRBV5-1 and J is TRBJ2-7; no firm D call. The CDR3 runs 12 residues. CDR1 and CDR2 from the germline V gene are SGHRS and YFSETQ. V lost 3 bases and J 0 bases, leaving 4 bases between the germline ends. The chain's CDR3 is CASSYGSYEQYF. In DNA, the CDR3 is TGCGCCAGCAGCTACGGCTCCTACGAGCAGTACTTC.

V and J are TRBV15 and TRBJ2-5; perhaps TRBD1 as D (5 bases). Between the trimmed V and J ends, which lost 4 bases and 2 bases, there was a span of 11 bases. The CDR3 consists of 14 residues. Germline CDR1 LNHNV, CDR2 YYDKDF (reference sequence). The CDR3 sequence is CATSIEQEQETQYF. The CDR3 DNA is TGTGCCACCAGCATAGAACAGGAACAAGAGACCCAGTACTTC.

This rearrangement joins TRBV28 to TRBJ1-2; no firm D call. Germline V gene sequence: CDR1 MDHEN, CDR2 SYDVKM. Trimming pared 6 bases from V and 3 bases from J, leaving 11 bases between. CDR3 length equals 13 residues. CDR3 sequence (DNA): TGTGCCAGCAGCTCTCCAGTTTACTATGGCTACACCTTC. It is translated as CASSSPVYYGYTF.

The chain couples TRBV6-6 to TRBJ2-7, with TRBD2 identical over 9 bases. With V trimmed by 0 bases and J by 3 bases, 3 bases remained unmatched. The CDR3 covers 15 residues. Looked up from germline, CDR1 is MNHNY and CDR2 is SVGAGI (reference sequence). This CDR3 is CASSYSNSGGYEQYF. The CDR3 region has the DNA TGTGCCAGCAGTTACTCGAATAGCGGGGGCTACGAGCAGTACTTC.

The chain carries TRBV28 and TRBJ1-5; D remains ambiguous. Trimming removed 2 bases at V and 2 bases at J, with 4 bases between. Germline lookup yields CDR1 MDHEN and CDR2 SYDVKM. CDR3 length: 13 amino acids. CDR3 coding DNA: TGTGCCAGCAGTTTAGTCGGCAATCAGCCCCAGCATTTT. This sequence encodes CASSLVGNQPQHF.

The chain carries TRBV7-9 and TRBJ1-5; the match to TRBD1 covers 7 bases. Germline V gives CDR1 SEHNR, CDR2 FQNEAQ (reference sequence). J was trimmed by 1 base and V by 4 bases; bases with no gene match: 4. This CDR3 comprises 15 residues. The CDR3 loop reads CASSWGDSSNQPQHF. The DNA for the CDR3 is TGTGCCAGCAGCTGGGGGGACAGCAGCAATCAGCCCCAGCATTTT.

CDR3 sequence: CASSYTWAAYNEQFF. The CDR3 DNA follows: TGTGCCAGCAGCTACACCTGGGCCGCCTACAATGAGCAGTTCTTC. The J gene is TRBJ2-1, the V gene TRBV27, with D hard to call. The CDR3 runs 15 residues. The germline V gene has CDR1 MNHEY and CDR2 SMNVEV (reference sequence). V shed 6 bases and J shed 2 bases, with 14 bases lying between them.

The sample holds a few counts of this clone. The rearrangement uses TRBV15 and TRBJ1-5; a possible D gene is TRBD1 (6 bases). The CDR3 contains 16 residues. V lost 3 bases and J 0 bases, leaving 12 bases between the germline ends. Germline assignment: CDR1 LNHNV and CDR2 YYDKDF (reference sequence). CDR3 in amino acids: CATSSLTGYSNQPQHF. Written as DNA, the CDR3 is TGTGCCACCAGCAGCTTGACAGGTTATAGCAATCAGCCCCAGCATTTT.

This sequence joins TRBV11-2 and TRBJ2-7, with D tentatively TRBD2 (5 bases). The CDR3 has 15 residues. Per germline, CDR1 SGHAT and CDR2 FQNNGV. Trimming shortened V by 0 bases and J by 2 bases, and 11 bases separated the two germline ends. The CDR3 bases are TGTGCCAGCAGCTTAGACGAGGGTTATGCCTACGAGCAGTACTTC. Its protein product is CASSLDEGYAYEQYF.

The rearrangement links TRBV30 to TRBJ2-7; tentative D call: TRBD1 (6 bases). This CDR3 region has 12 residues. The germline V gene encodes CDR1 GTSNPN and CDR2 SVGIG (reference sequence). The V and J ends lost 5 bases and 4 bases respectively, with 12 bases between them. Here the CDR3 DNA reads TGTGCCTGGGACAGGTTGGGGTACGAGCAGTACTTC. Translation: CAWDRLGYEQYF.

V usage is TRBV7-9 and J usage is TRBJ2-1; D unclear. There are 15 residues in the CDR3. V was pared by 1 base and J by 2 bases, with 9 bases between. The germline V gene has CDR1 SEHNR and CDR2 FQNEAQ (reference sequence). The CDR3 here is CASSLGTSTYNEQFF. The CDR3 nucleotides are TGTGCCAGCAGCTTAGGAACCTCTACCTACAATGAGCAGTTCTTC.

V usage is TRBV15 and J usage is TRBJ1-1; D ambiguous. The ends were cut back, 1 base at V and 7 bases at J, with 4 bases in the middle. There are 11 residues in the CDR3. Germline CDR1 reads LNHNV; CDR2 reads YYDKDF (reference sequence). The CDR3 protein is CATSRGSEAFF. CDR3 in DNA: TGTGCCACCAGCAGAGGTAGTGAAGCTTTCTTT.

The V and J genes are TRBV5-4 and TRBJ2-6; tentative D call: TRBD1 (6 bases). V dropped 4 bases and J dropped 2 bases, with 19 bases sitting between them. The CDR3 extends over 18 amino acids. Per germline, CDR1 SGHNT and CDR2 YYREEE (reference sequence). CDR3 in amino acids: CASSVIAVGATGANVLTF. The CDR3 DNA follows: TGTGCCAGCAGCGTCATTGCCGTGGGGGCCACTGGGGCCAACGTCCTGACTTTC.

V and J are TRBV10-3 and TRBJ2-7; weak D call: TRBD1 (5 bases). V was clipped by 7 bases and J by 6 bases, with 19 bases between them. CDR1 and CDR2 (germline): ENHRY, SYGVKD. This CDR3 region has 14 residues. The chain's CDR3 is CAIKNGARSGEQYF. CDR3 DNA: TGTGCCATCAAGAATGGGGCAAGGTCAGGCGAGCAGTACTTC.

J is TRBJ2-1 and V is TRBV5-6; 7 nucleotides agree with TRBD2. Germline V gene data show CDR1 as SGHDT and CDR2 as YYEEEE. There are 16 residues in the CDR3. Losses at the gene ends were 0 bases for V and 6 bases for J; bases not matched to a gene: 9. This CDR3 is CASSLAGGRAGNEQFF. The DNA of the CDR3 is TGTGCCAGCAGCTTGGCTGGTGGGAGGGCGGGCAATGAGCAGTTCTTC.

The V and J genes are TRBV5-6 and TRBJ2-5; 10 positions agree with TRBD2. Looked up from germline, CDR1 is SGHDT and CDR2 is YYEEEE. CDR3 size: 15 residues. Germline trimming cut 4 bases from V and 1 base from J; bases unmatched to any gene: 4. The CDR3 DNA reads TGTGCCAGCAGCACCCGGACTAGCGGCCAAGAGACCCAGTACTTC. It is translated as CASSTRTSGQETQYF.